This T cell receptor (beta chain) was identified during a study of blood T cell repertoires in COVID-19. Study information: Some COVID-19 samples were acute and others convalescent; all came from the United States, Italy and Spain. Sample material is recorded as cDNA or gDNA derived from T cells, B-cell-depleted T cells, or PBMCs.

Authors' methods: Nucleated cell counts were estimated from reference gene primer amplification. Sequencing was performed with immunoSEQ multiplex PCR; in TCRdb, only in-frame clones are kept and a portion is missing. Clone size and the V and J calls come from that table; the DNA yielded D and trimming. This sample has about 39,000 clones, with about 87% found just once. V gave up 5 bases and J gave up 5 bases, with 9 bases separating them. The CDR3 is 12 residues long. Germline CDR1 and CDR2: SGHVS and FQNEAQ. The clonotype comes from a man between 45 and 60 years old with active or convalescent COVID-19. Source material: peripheral blood. The chain couples TRBV7-8 to TRBJ2-5; D is ambiguous. The chain's CDR3 is CASSVSGETQYF. The DNA of the CDR3 is TGTGCCAGCAGCGTATCCGGGGAGACCCAGTACTTC. Full variable domain (remainder filled in from reference TRBV7-8 and TRBJ2-5): GAGVSQSPRYKVAKRGQDVALRCDPISGHVSLFWYQQALGQGPEFLTYFQNEAQLDKSGLPSDRFFAERPEGSVSTLKIQRTQQEDSAVYLCASSVSGETQYFGPGTRLLVL.